This T cell receptor (beta chain) originates from a study of T cells in Graves' hyperthyroidism and ophthalmopathy. General observations from the study: From stable hyperthyroidism, ophthalmopathy was separated by a 13 V-J model. Blood also carried most thyroid clonotypes expanded above 0.001.

A note on this clonotype: Antigen unknown.

There are 14 residues in the CDR3. CDR1 is SNHLY and CDR2 is FYNNEI in the germline V gene. The V gene end was trimmed by 6 bases and the J gene end by 1 base; junction bases not matched to a gene: 4. Amplified TCR beta CDR3 regions derived from RNA transcripts. Researchers ran a first-round RT-PCR on the TCR CDR3 using the HTBI primer set. TCRdb called the multiplex PCR reads again in MiXCR, with one record for every CDR3 protein. Here the sample spans roughly 530,000 distinct CDR3 sequences, 17% being singletons. Diagnosing involved the use of clinical symptoms, serum thyroxine and TRAb, thyroid ultrasound and orbital computed tomography.

The sample taken for sequencing was blood. The sequence came from a woman aged 18-29 years with Graves' ophthalmopathy. The chain recombines TRBV2 with TRBJ2-5; 8 nucleotides line up with TRBD1. The DNA of the CDR3 is TGTGCCAGCAGGAGGGACAGGAGCCAAGAGACCCAGTACTTC. Translating gives CASRRDRSQETQYF.